The following is a T cell receptor (beta chain) sequence with its context. The target antigen is unknown. Treatment in this sample: roughly 20 received Ad26.COV2.S at low or high dose, single or two shots; 5 received placebo; per-sample allocation not given. Material that was analyzed had been drawn on day 63 after the first vaccine or placebo injection. The V gene lost 3 bases and the J gene lost 3 bases, with 18 bases spanning the gap. Germline lookup yields CDR1 LNHNV and CDR2 YYDKDF (reference sequence). This CDR3 contains 17 residues. Using immunoSEQ multiplex PCR, the repertoire was profiled, and TCRdb retains in-frame clones only, with some absent. The sample yields hundreds of thousands of clones, approximately 88% seen once. This sample was included in a study of Ad26.COV2.S vaccination and SARS-CoV-2 variants. Background on the study: Ad26.COV2.S given intramuscularly, once or twice 56 days apart.

Overall study results and limits: It is possible that the TCR breadth and depth analyses underestimated the total T cell responses. Spike-specific TCR breadth was greater in vaccine than placebo recipients. Recipients of vaccine and of placebo showed similar breadth of their non-spike TCR repertoires.

Sequences were derived from peripheral blood, sampled in a trial of Ad26.COV2.S vaccine versus placebo. The receptor's source is a person between 18 and 65 years old who received the Ad26.COV2.S COVID-19 vaccine or a placebo. The chain links TRBV15 to TRBJ2-1, with D perhaps given as TRBD1 or TRBD2 (5 bases each). The CDR3 loop reads CATSRPLRQRFYNEQFF. CDR3 bases: TGTGCCACCAGCAGGCCCCTTAGACAGCGGTTCTACAATGAGCAGTTCTTC.